The clone carrying this T cell receptor beta chain showed up just a few times. Its target is unknown. These data come from a study of T-cell reconstitution after alpha-beta-depleted transplantation in children. Study-wide results and limits: Recipient T cells and thymic progenitors that survived gave rise to the high TCRbeta diversity observed at day 60 in some patients. Roughly two months post-transplant, alpha-beta T cells reportedly originated from several hundred graft clones that had expanded. Counts and diversity of T cells one year after transplant came mostly from newly produced T cells.

For TCRbeta, the library was prepared with unique molecular identifiers. One entry per CDR3 protein, called by TCRdb with MiXCR from the PCR reads. This sample yields around 580,000 distinct CDR3 sequences, of which 23% are seen a single time; around an eighth belongs to the top ten. V gave up 3 bases and J gave up 2 bases, with 16 bases separating them. The CDR3 is 16 residues long. This clonotype originated in a boy under two years old who had a stem cell transplant for acute myeloid leukemia, so the T cells may come from the graft donor. This sample comprised PBMCs, mostly from graft donor cells, obtained 360 days after TCRalphabeta/CD19-depleted stem cell transplant. The chain is built from TRBV12-3 or TRBV12-4 and TRBJ1-1; D gene unclear. CDR3 residues: CASSFSPPAHNTEAFF. CDR3 bases: TGTGCCAGCAGTTTTAGTCCCCCCGCGCACAACACTGAAGCTTTCTTT.